These T cell receptor beta chains were read from a single sample in a study of PD-1 blockade in classical Hodgkin lymphoma. Using immunoSEQ multiplex PCR, the repertoire was profiled, and TCRdb retains in-frame clones only, with some absent. This table holds fewer than 40,000 clones, approximately 94% found once. The sample consisted of peripheral blood mononuclear cells (PBMCs). These receptors all stem from a human donor with classical Hodgkin lymphoma. Both conserved end residues are part of each CDR3. D genes are given only for firm matches. Only part of the rows carry a size: once, few, many, or a class if the clone is expanded.

D	size	V	J	DNA	CDR3
.	.	TRBV18	TRBJ2-6	TGTGCCAGCTCACCGGCGGGGACTGGGGCCAACGTCCTGACTTTC	CASSPAGTGANVLTF
.	once	TRBV5-4	TRBJ2-5	TGTGCCAGCAGCCGAGGTCTCATCGGGACCCCGACCCCAAAAGAGACCCAGTACTTC	CASSRGLIGTPTPKETQYF
.	.	TRBV29-1	TRBJ1-2	TGCAGCGTTGAAGGACCGGGATTCAATGGCTACACCTTC	CSVEGPGFNGYTF
TRBD1	.	TRBV5-6	TRBJ1-1	TGTGCCAGCAGCGTACGACAGGGCAGGGCTTTCTTT	CASSVRQGRAFF
.	.	TRBV9	TRBJ2-5	TGTGCCAGCAGCGCGGACCCAAGTAGCGAGACCCAGTACTTC	CASSADPSSETQYF
.	once	TRBV4-1	TRBJ1-1	TGCGCCAGCAGCCAACCGTTTAACACTGAAGCTTTCTTT	CASSQPFNTEAFF
TRBD1	once	TRBV30	TRBJ2-5	TGTGCCTGGAGTCCCGGACAGGGAAAGTATGAGACCCAGTACTTC	CAWSPGQGKYETQYF
.	.	TRBV9	TRBJ1-5	TGTGCCAGCAGCGTAGGGACGGGTCCCCAGCCCCAGCATTTT	CASSVGTGPQPQHF
TRBD1	.	TRBV5-1	TRBJ1-1	TGCGCCAGCAGCTTTGGGACAGGGGGGATGAACACTGAAGCTTTCTTT	CASSFGTGGMNTEAFF
TRBD1	.	TRBV27	TRBJ2-1	TGTGCCAGCAGTTTTTGGGACAGGGCCTACAATGAGCAGTTCTTC	CASSFWDRAYNEQFF
.	few	TRBV28	TRBJ2-1	TGTGCCAGCACCACGACAGGTGGGCTTAGGGTGCAGTTCTTC	CASTTTGGLRVQFF
.	.	TRBV2	TRBJ2-5	TGTGCCAGCAGTGAATCGGGGGAGACCCAGTACTTC	CASSESGETQYF
.	.	TRBV15	TRBJ2-7	TGTGCCACCAGCAGAGATCCTGCTTCCTACGAGCAGTACTTC	CATSRDPASYEQYF
TRBD1	.	TRBV5-1	TRBJ1-1	TGCGCCAGCAGCCCTCTCGGGACAGGCACTGAAGCTTTCTTT	CASSPLGTGTEAFF
.	.	TRBV7-9	TRBJ2-7	TGTGCCAGCAGCCCTCCCGGGACGGCATTCTACGAGCAGTACTTC	CASSPPGTAFYEQYF
TRBD2	.	TRBV14	TRBJ2-5	TGTGCCAGCAGCCCCCTGCGCGGGGGGGAGCCTTACCAAGAGACCCAGTACTTC	CASSPLRGGEPYQETQYF
.	.	TRBV5-5	TRBJ2-5	TGTGCCAGCAACACGGACCGGGGGAACTTGACCCCAGAGACCCAGTACTTC	CASNTDRGNLTPETQYF
TRBD1	once	TRBV19	TRBJ2-7	TGTGCCAGTAGTATAGATCCAGGGACAGGGACCCACGAGCAGTACTTC	CASSIDPGTGTHEQYF
.	once	TRBV6-5	TRBJ2-2	TGTGCCAGCAGTCCCTACTCCGAAACCGGGGAGCTGTTTTTT	CASSPYSETGELFF
TRBD1	once	TRBV7-2	TRBJ1-2	TGTGCCAGCAGCCGGGACAGGGGCTATGGCTACACCTTC	CASSRDRGYGYTF
TRBD1	.	TRBV5-1	TRBJ1-4	TGCGCCAGCAGCCGAAGACAGGGTTTTAATGAAAAACTGTTTTTT	CASSRRQGFNEKLFF
TRBD1	.	TRBV5-4	TRBJ2-4	TGTGCCAGCAGCGTCGGACAGGGTAGGAGCATTCAGTACTTC	CASSVGQGRSIQYF
TRBD2	.	TRBV19	TRBJ2-4	TGTGCCAGTAGTATAGAAGAACTAGCGGGAGCGTGTGACATTCAGTACTTC	CASSIEELAGACDIQYF
.	.	TRBV14	TRBJ2-5	TGTGCCAGCAGCCAAGAAGTGGGAGCTACTTTCCAAGAGACCCAGTACTTC	CASSQEVGATFQETQYF
.	.	TRBV7-8	TRBJ2-5	TGTGCCAGCAGCACTTTCAGGGAGACCCAGTACTTC	CASSTFRETQYF
TRBD2	.	TRBV7-7	TRBJ2-2	TGTGCTAGCAGCTCTAGCGGGGGGGCCCCCGGGGAGCTGTTTTTT	CASSSSGGAPGELFF
.	.	TRBV2	TRBJ1-2	TGTGCCAGCAGTGAAGGCCCGGGGCTAAACTATGGCTACACCTTC	CASSEGPGLNYGYTF
.	.	TRBV4-1	TRBJ2-7	TGCGCCAGCAGCCATATGGACAGCTACGAGCAGTACTTC	CASSHMDSYEQYF
.	.	TRBV30	TRBJ1-2	TGTGCCTGGACTTTTTGGGAGGGGCGCCGGCGTAGTTATGGCTACACCTTC	CAWTFWEGRRRSYGYTF
.	once	TRBV5-1	TRBJ2-1	TGCGCCAGCGTCCTTACTACCGGGGGCTACAATGAGCAGTTCTTC	CASVLTTGGYNEQFF
.	.	TRBV6-4	TRBJ2-6	TGTGCCAGCAGTGACTCTGGGGCCAACGTCCTGACTTTC	CASSDSGANVLTF
.	.	TRBV27	TRBJ1-2	TGTGCCAGCAGCATCGACAGGAACTATGGCTACACCTTC	CASSIDRNYGYTF
.	.	TRBV10-3	TRBJ2-3	TGTGCCGTCCGAATAGGCGGCAGCACAGATACGCAGTATTTT	CAVRIGGSTDTQYF
.	once	TRBV7-2	TRBJ2-2	TGTGCCAGCAGCTTTGTAGGGTGGGTCACAGGGAAGAACACCGGGGAGCTGTTTTTT	CASSFVGWVTGKNTGELFF
.	.	TRBV30	TRBJ1-2	TGTGCCTGGAGTGTAGAAGTGGCCGGCTTAAACTATGGCTACACCTTC	CAWSVEVAGLNYGYTF
TRBD2	.	TRBV5-1	TRBJ2-3	TGCGCCAGCAGCCCCGGACTAGCGGGAGTCACAGATACGCAGTATTTT	CASSPGLAGVTDTQYF
TRBD2	.	TRBV5-5	TRBJ2-1	TGTGCCAGCAGCTGGAGGGTATCGGGACTAGCGGGTTCCTACAATGAGCAGTTCTTC	CASSWRVSGLAGSYNEQFF
.	.	TRBV27	TRBJ1-4	TGTGCCAGCAGTCCCCGGGCAGGGGAAGGGACCGAAAAACTGTTTTTT	CASSPRAGEGTEKLFF
TRBD2	.	TRBV7-3	TRBJ2-1	TGTGCCAGCAGCTTAATAGCGGGGGACTACAATGAGCAGTTCTTC	CASSLIAGDYNEQFF
TRBD1	.	TRBV6-5	TRBJ1-1	TGTGCCAGCAGTTCCGGGACAGGCGTATTAGAAGCTTTCTTT	CASSSGTGVLEAFF
.	.	TRBV6-5	TRBJ1-2	TGTGCCAGCAGTTCAAGGGGATTTAACTATGGCTACACCTTC	CASSSRGFNYGYTF